The 9 T cell receptor beta chains given below trace back to one sample, sequenced in a study of neurological immune-mediated disorders. TCRdb passed the 5' RACE reads through MiXCR, listing each CDR3 protein once. The sample holds about 82,000 distinct CDR3 sequences, 2.6% seen once. The sample taken for sequencing was PBMCs. Source of these receptors: a woman under 40 with multiple sclerosis.

This clonotype was seen ten or more times. The chain combines TRBV6-5 with TRBJ1-4; D gene uncertain. This CDR3 contains 14 residues. The V gene's germline CDR1 is MNHEY and CDR2 SVGAGI. The V end was cut by 2 bases, the J end by 0 bases, with 4 bases between. CDR3 coding DNA: TGTGCCAGCAGTTACGACGCAACTAATGAAAAACTGTTTTTT. This translates into CASSYDATNEKLFF.

This clonotype showed up many times. J is TRBJ2-1 and V is TRBV28; the D gene is possibly TRBD1 (5 bases). V lost 5 bases, J lost 4 bases, and 15 bases lay in between. The germline CDR1 and CDR2 sequences are MDHEN and SYDVKM. The CDR3 is 15 amino acids. Here the CDR3 reads CASSKYDSRYNEQFF. The CDR3 DNA follows: TGTGCCAGCAGTAAATATGACAGTCGGTACAATGAGCAGTTCTTC. Filled out from reference TRBV28 and TRBJ2-1, the complete variable domain reads DVKVTQSSRYLVKRTGEKVFLECVQDMDHENMFWYRQDPGLGLRLIYFSYDVKMKEKGDIPEGYSVSREKKERFSLILESASTNQTSMYLCASSKYDSRYNEQFFGPGTRLTVL.

In its sample, this clonotype was seen many times. This chain uses TRBV7-9 with TRBJ2-5; maybe TRBD2 (5 bases). The CDR3 extends over 13 amino acids. V was shortened by 0 bases and J by 4 bases, with 6 bases between the two germline ends. The V gene's germline CDR1 is SEHNR and CDR2 FQNEAQ (reference sequence). CDR3 amino acids: CASSLAGRETQYF. In nucleotides, the CDR3 is TGTGCCAGCAGCTTAGCTGGGAGAGAGACCCAGTACTTC.

This clonotype was picked up many times. The V call is TRBV7-2, the J call TRBJ1-1; D unclear. V lost 0 bases and J lost 0, with 8 bases in between. The CDR3 totals 15 residues. CDR1 is SGHTA and CDR2 is FQGNSA in the germline V gene. The CDR3 DNA reads TGTGCCAGCAGCTTAGCGCTCAACATGAACACTGAAGCTTTCTTT. Translating gives CASSLALNMNTEAFF.

This clonotype came up a few times. At one end, the junction sequence differs from germline, possibly due to a read error. V and J are TRBV7-2 and TRBJ1-5; TRBD1 matches at 7 bases. Germline V CDR1 and CDR2: SGHTA, FQGNSA. This CDR3 has 15 residues. CDR3 amino acids: CASSLAGGANQPQNF. For the CDR3, the DNA is TGTGCCAGCAGCTTAGCAGGGGGCGCTAATCAGCCCCAGAATTTT. The variable domain in full, completed from reference TRBV7-2 and TRBJ1-5, reads GAGVSQSPSNKVTEKGKDVELRCDPISGHTALYWYRQSLGQGLEFLIYFQGNSAPDKSGLPSDRFSAERTGGSVSTLTIQRTQQEDSAVYLCASSLAGGANQPQNFGDGTRLSIL.

This clonotype appeared many times. V is TRBV9 and J is TRBJ1-1; D is possibly TRBD1 (6 bases). The germline V gene encodes CDR1 SGDLS and CDR2 YYNGEE. V was pared by 4 bases and J by 6 bases, with 19 bases between. The CDR3 is 15 residues long. CDR3: CASSPGQPRIAEAFF. CDR3 DNA: TGTGCCAGCAGCCCCGGACAGCCCCGGATCGCTGAAGCTTTCTTT.

This clonotype was seen ten or more times. The V and J genes are TRBV29-1 and TRBJ2-3; TRBD2 aligns across 16 bases. The J segment lost 0 bases and the V segment lost 2 bases, leaving 11 bases of the junction unmatched. Germline values: CDR1 SQVTM, CDR2 ANQGSEA. This CDR3 comprises 20 residues. The CDR3 bases are TGCAGCGTTGAATGGGGACTAGCGGGAGGGCCCGCCCTTAGCACAGATACGCAGTATTTT. Translation: CSVEWGLAGGPALSTDTQYF.

This clonotype occurred many times. The chain recombines TRBV2 with TRBJ2-2; D is unclear. The CDR3 totals 12 residues. The V gene lost 3 bases and the J gene lost 4 bases, with 3 bases spanning the gap. Germline V gene lookup returns CDR1 SNHLY and CDR2 FYNNEI. Here the CDR3 DNA reads TGTGCCAGCAGTGAGATCACCGGGGAGCTGTTTTTT. Protein product: CASSEITGELFF.

This clonotype was seen ten or more times. This sequence joins TRBV7-6 and TRBJ2-3; the match to TRBD1 covers 11 bases. In germline, CDR1 is SGHVS, CDR2 FNYEAQ. V was pared by 5 bases and J by 6 bases, with 10 bases of the junction left unmatched. This CDR3 is built from 16 residues. CDR3 DNA sequence: TGTGCCAGCAGCGCCCGGACAGGGGGCGTCATTGATACGCAGTATTTT. It codes for CASSARTGGVIDTQYF.